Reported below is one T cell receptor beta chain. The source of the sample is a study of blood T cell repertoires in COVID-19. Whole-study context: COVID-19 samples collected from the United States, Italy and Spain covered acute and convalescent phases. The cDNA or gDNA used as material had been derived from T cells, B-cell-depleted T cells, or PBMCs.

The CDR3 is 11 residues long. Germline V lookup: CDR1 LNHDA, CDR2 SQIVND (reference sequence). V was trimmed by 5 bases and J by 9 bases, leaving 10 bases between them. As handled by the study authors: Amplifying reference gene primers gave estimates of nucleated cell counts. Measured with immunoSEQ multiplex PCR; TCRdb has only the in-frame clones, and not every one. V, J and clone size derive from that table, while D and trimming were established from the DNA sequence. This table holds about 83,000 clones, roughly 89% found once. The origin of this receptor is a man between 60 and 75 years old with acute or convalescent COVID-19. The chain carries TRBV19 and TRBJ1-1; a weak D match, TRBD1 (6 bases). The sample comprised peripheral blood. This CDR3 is CASSSTGKAFF. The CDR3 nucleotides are TGTGCCAGTAGTTCCACAGGGAAAGCTTTCTTT.